This T cell receptor (beta chain) was sequenced during a study of patients and donors after allogeneic stem cell transplantation. TCRdb processed the RT-PCR reads anew with MiXCR; each CDR3 protein has one entry. The sample carries more than 150,000 distinct CDR3 sequences, roughly 40% recorded once. Trimming took 1 base from V and 10 from J, leaving 17 bases between them. This CDR3 comprises 15 residues. The germline CDR1 and CDR2 sequences are SEHNR and FQNEAQ (reference sequence). The clonotype comes from a human donor who was either an allogeneic HSCT recipient or a stem cell or donor lymphocyte infusion donor (not recorded which). It is not recorded whose cells these are; they may come from a transplant donor. The gene calls are TRBV7-9 and TRBJ2-1; D not certain. Input material: blood, either unsorted or a sorted T cell fraction (not recorded which). The CDR3 sequence is CASSLGIPNIEEQFF. CDR3 in DNA: TGTGCCAGCAGCTTAGGGATTCCGAACATAGAGGAGCAGTTCTTC. Full variable domain (remainder filled in from reference TRBV7-9 and TRBJ2-1): DTGVSQNPRHKITKRGQNVTFRCDPISEHNRLYWYRQTLGQGPEFLTYFQNEAQLEKSRLLSDRFSAERPKGSFSTLEIQRTEQGDSAMYLCASSLGIPNIEEQFFGPGTRLTVL.